This T cell receptor beta chain comes out of a study of CD8 T cells in Susac syndrome. The RNA, about 0.45 to 1 ug, was put through reverse transcription using random hexamers. One entry per CDR3 protein, called by TCRdb with MiXCR from the immunoSEQ multiplex PCR reads. The data contain 150,000 or so distinct CDR3 sequences, around 95% of them seen just once; the ten biggest clones take up over 0.11%. Regarding this clonotype: An end of the junction does not agree with germline; a read error may underlie this.

From blood CD8+ and CD4+ T cells, TCR beta sequences were generated. This CDR3 spans 16 amino acids. CDR1 is MGHRA, CDR2 YSYEKL, per germline. Sequenced sample: CD4+ T cells from PBMCs. The chain employs TRBV4-1 and TRBJ2-2; 9 nucleotides align to TRBD2. The sequence was obtained from a human donor in good health. DNA for the CDR3: TGCGCTAGCAGCCCCCGCGGGGGGGCGAACACCGGGGAGCTGTTTTTT. Protein product: CASSPRGGANTGELFF.